This TCR beta chain was obtained from a study of Ad26.COV2.S vaccination and SARS-CoV-2 variants. Study observations and caveats: Spike-specific TCR breadth ran higher among vaccine recipients than placebo recipients.

The V and J ends lost 1 base and 4 bases respectively, with 7 bases between them. The CDR3 runs to 14 residues. Looked up from germline, CDR1 is SGHTA and CDR2 is FQGNSA. The data were produced by immunoSEQ multiplex PCR, yet TCRdb's version contains in-frame clones alone and is incomplete. This sample has about 430,000 clones; around 90% occur once, and the top ten carry 12%. Treatment reported: 15 to 20 received Ad26.COV2.S at low or high dose, single or two shots; a few received placebo; per-sample allocation not given. All samples were drawn on day 63, counting from the first vaccine or placebo injection. The study used a vaccine consisting of an Ad26 vector that expressed Wuhan-strain SARS-CoV-2 spike. On this clone itself: Its antigen is as yet unknown.

The source material was peripheral blood, sampled in a trial of Ad26.COV2.S vaccine versus placebo. This receptor was taken from a person between 18 and 60 years old who received the Ad26.COV2.S COVID-19 vaccine or a placebo. The chain combines TRBV7-2 with TRBJ2-2; D unresolved. The CDR3 sequence is CASSLEPLTGELFF. The CDR3 bases are TGTGCCAGCAGCTTAGAACCCCTCACCGGGGAGCTGTTTTTT.